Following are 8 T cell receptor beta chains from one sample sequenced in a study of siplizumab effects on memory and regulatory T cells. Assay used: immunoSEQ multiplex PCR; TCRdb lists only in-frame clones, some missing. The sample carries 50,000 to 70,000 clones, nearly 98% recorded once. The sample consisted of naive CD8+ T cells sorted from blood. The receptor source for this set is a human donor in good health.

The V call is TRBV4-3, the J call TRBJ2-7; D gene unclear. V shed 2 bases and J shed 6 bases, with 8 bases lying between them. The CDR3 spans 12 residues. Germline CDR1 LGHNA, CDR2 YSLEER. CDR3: CASSQKWGEQYF. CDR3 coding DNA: TGCGCCAGCAGCCAAAAGTGGGGCGAGCAGTACTTC.

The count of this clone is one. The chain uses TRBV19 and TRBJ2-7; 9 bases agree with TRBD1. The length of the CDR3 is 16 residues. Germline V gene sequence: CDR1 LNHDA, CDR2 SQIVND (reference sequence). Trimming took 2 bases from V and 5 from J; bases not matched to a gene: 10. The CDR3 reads CASSITGTGIFDEQYF. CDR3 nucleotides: TGTGCCAGTAGTATAACCGGGACAGGGATATTTGACGAGCAGTACTTC.

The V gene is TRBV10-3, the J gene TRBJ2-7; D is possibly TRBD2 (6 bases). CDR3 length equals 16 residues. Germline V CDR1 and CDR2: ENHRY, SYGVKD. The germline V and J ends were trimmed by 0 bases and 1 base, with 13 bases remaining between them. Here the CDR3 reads CAISESWRGDSYEQYF. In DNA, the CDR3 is TGTGCCATCAGTGAGTCTTGGAGGGGCGATTCCTACGAGCAGTACTTC.

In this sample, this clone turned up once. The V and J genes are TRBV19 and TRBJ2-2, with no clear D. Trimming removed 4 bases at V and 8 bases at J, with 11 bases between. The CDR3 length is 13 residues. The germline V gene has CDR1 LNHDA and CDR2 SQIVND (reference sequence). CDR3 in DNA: TGTGCCAGTAGTACCCCTCTTCCGGGGGAGCTGTTTTTT. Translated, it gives CASSTPLPGELFF.

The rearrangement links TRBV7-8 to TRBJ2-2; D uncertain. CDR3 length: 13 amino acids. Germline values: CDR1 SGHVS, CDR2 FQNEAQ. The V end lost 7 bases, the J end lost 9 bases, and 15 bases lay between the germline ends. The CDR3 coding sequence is TGTGCCAGCAACATCTTAGGTCTTCGGGAGCTGTTTTTT. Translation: CASNILGLRELFF.

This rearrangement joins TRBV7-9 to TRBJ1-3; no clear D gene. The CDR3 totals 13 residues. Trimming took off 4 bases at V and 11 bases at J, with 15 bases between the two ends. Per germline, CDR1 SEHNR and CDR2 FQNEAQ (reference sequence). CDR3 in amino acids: CASSSGSHGAIYF. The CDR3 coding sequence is TGTGCCAGCAGCTCCGGGTCCCACGGAGCCATATATTTT.

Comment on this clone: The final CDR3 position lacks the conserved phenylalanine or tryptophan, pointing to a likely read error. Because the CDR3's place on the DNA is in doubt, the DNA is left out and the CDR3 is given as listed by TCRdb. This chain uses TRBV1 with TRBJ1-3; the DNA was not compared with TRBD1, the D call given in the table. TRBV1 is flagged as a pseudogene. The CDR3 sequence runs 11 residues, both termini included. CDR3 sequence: CTSSQENQGSV.

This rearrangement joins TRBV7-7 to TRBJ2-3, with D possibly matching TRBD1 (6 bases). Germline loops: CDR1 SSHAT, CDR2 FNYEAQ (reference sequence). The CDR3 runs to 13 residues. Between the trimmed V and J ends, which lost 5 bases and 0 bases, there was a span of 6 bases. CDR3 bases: TGTGCCAGCAGCCAGGGGAGCACAGATACGCAGTATTTT. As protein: CASSQGSTDTQYF.